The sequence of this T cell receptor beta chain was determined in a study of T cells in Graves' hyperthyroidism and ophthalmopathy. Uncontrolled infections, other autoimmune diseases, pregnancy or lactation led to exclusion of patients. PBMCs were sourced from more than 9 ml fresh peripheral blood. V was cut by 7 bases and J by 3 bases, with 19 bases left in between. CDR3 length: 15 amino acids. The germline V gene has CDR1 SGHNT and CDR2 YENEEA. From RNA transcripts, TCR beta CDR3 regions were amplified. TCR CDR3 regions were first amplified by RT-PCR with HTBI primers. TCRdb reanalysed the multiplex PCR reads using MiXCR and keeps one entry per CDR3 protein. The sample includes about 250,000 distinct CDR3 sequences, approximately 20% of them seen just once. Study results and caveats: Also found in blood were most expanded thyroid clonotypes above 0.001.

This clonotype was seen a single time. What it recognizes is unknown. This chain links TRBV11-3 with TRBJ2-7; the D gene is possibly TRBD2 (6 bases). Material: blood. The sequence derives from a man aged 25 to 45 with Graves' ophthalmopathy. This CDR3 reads CASTLGRGKDYEQYF. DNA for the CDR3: TGTGCCAGCACCCTAGGCCGGGGGAAGGACTACGAGCAGTACTTC. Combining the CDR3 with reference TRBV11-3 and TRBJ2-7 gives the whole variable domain EAGVVQSPRYKIIEKKQPVAFWCNPISGHNTLYWYLQNLGQGPELLIRYENEEAVDDSQLPKDRFSAERLKGVDSTLKIQPAELGDSAVYLCASTLGRGKDYEQYFGPGTRLTVT.